These 10 T cell receptor beta chains came from one sample sequenced in a study of OX40 agonist ivuxolimab in advanced cancers. The table came from immunoSEQ multiplex PCR; TCRdb's copy has only in-frame clones and leaves some out. This table holds about 38,000 clones, over 80% found once. The starting material was CD4+ or CD8+ T cells sorted from blood, obtained in a trial of the OX40 agonist ivuxolimab. The receptors shown here come from an adult with an advanced solid tumor such as melanoma, head and neck, liver or kidney cancer.

This clone was picked up a small number of times. This sequence joins TRBV19 and TRBJ2-1; 8 nucleotides align to TRBD2. With 2 bases clipped from V and 2 bases from J, the junction kept 14 bases outside the gene matches. This CDR3 has 19 amino acids. CDR1 and CDR2 from the germline V gene are LNHDA and SQIVND (reference sequence). Written as DNA, the CDR3 is TGTGCCAGTAGTATATCTCCAAGGGCCCGACTAGCGACCTACAATGAGCAGTTCTTC. It specifies CASSISPRARLATYNEQFF.

The rearrangement uses TRBV12-2 and TRBJ2-7; TRBD2, the table's D call, lacks a check against the DNA. TRBV12-2 is an annotated pseudogene. The CDR3 is 12 residues long. The CDR3 bases are TGTGCAAGTCGCTTAGCGCGTTACGAGCAGTACTTC. Encoded protein: CASRLARYEQYF.

Remarks on this clone: The same CDR3 can be traced to other DNA sequences in this sample. The rearrangement uses TRBV14 and TRBJ1-1; D is possibly TRBD1 (5 bases). This CDR3 region has 15 residues. From germline, CDR1 is SGHDN and CDR2 FVKESK. V lost 4 bases and J lost 3, with 15 bases in between. The CDR3 is CASSPRRQGDTEAFF. Written as DNA, the CDR3 is TGTGCCAGCAGCCCCCGTCGTCAAGGGGACACTGAAGCTTTCTTT.

The chain links TRBV10-3 to TRBJ1-2, with D possibly matching TRBD1 (5 bases). Trimming removed 0 bases at V and 0 bases at J, with 14 bases between. This CDR3 comprises 17 residues. The germline gives CDR1 ENHRY, CDR2 SYGVKD. CDR3: CAISESWGSNPNYGYTF. The DNA of the CDR3 is TGTGCCATCAGTGAGTCATGGGGCTCCAATCCTAACTATGGCTACACCTTC.

The rearrangement uses TRBV29-1 and TRBJ1-3; D not resolved. Germline assignment: CDR1 SQVTM and CDR2 ANQGSEA. The CDR3 runs to 13 residues. Trimming took 5 bases from V and 0 from J, leaving 8 bases between them. The CDR3 region has the DNA TGCAGCGTTATACGGCGCTCTGGAAACACCATATATTTT. It codes for CSVIRRSGNTIYF. Complete variable domain (other parts from reference TRBV29-1 and TRBJ1-3): SAVISQKPSRDICQRGTSLTIQCQVDSQVTMMFWYRQQPGQSLTLIATANQGSEATYESGFVIDKFPISRPNLTFSTLTVSNMSPEDSSIYLCSVIRRSGNTIYFGEGSWLTVV.

The genes are TRBV9 and TRBJ1-1; 10 bases agree with TRBD1. Germline-derived CDR1 and CDR2 are SGDLS and YYNGEE. With 3 bases clipped from V and 4 bases from J, the junction kept 3 bases outside the gene matches. The CDR3 is 14 residues long. In DNA, the CDR3 is TGTGCCAGCAGCGGGACAGGGGGTGGCACTGAAGCTTTCTTT. Its translation is CASSGTGGGTEAFF.

Written as DNA, the CDR3 is TGTGCCAGTAGTACAGGCGGACAGGGGGCGAAGGGACAGCCCCAGCATTTT. This sequence encodes CASSTGGQGAKGQPQHF. This chain links TRBV19 with TRBJ1-5, with TRBD1 matching 11 bases. The CDR3 length is 17 residues. V lost 4 bases to trimming and J lost 7 bases; unmatched junction nucleotides: 12. Germline CDR1 LNHDA, CDR2 SQIVND (reference sequence).

The rearrangement uses TRBV7-6 and TRBJ2-7; D might be TRBD2 (5 bases). This CDR3 contains 12 residues. V was clipped by 3 bases and J by 4 bases, with 7 bases between them. CDR1 and CDR2 from the germline V gene are SGHVS and FNYEAQ. DNA of the CDR3: TGTGCCAGCAGCTTGAGAGGGTACGAGCAGTACTTC. Translating it yields CASSLRGYEQYF.

The CDR3 protein is CSVDVGQNPFEQYF. The CDR3, as DNA: TGCAGCGTTGATGTGGGGCAGAACCCATTCGAGCAGTACTTC. The rearrangement joins TRBV29-1 to TRBJ2-7, with D possibly matching TRBD1 (5 bases). Germline V gene lookup returns CDR1 SQVTM and CDR2 ANQGSEA. The germline V and J ends were trimmed by 3 bases and 6 bases, with 18 bases remaining between them. This CDR3 comprises 14 residues.

The chain combines TRBV7-3 with TRBJ2-7; TRBD1 matches at 9 bases. Germline V gives CDR1 SGHTA, CDR2 FQGTGA. Germline trimming cut 2 bases from V and 0 bases from J; bases unmatched to any gene: 5. This CDR3 is 16 amino acids long. The CDR3 spells CASSLGTGPLSYEQYF. The CDR3 DNA follows: TGTGCCAGCAGCTTAGGGACAGGGCCCCTCTCCTACGAGCAGTACTTC. Complete variable domain (other parts from reference TRBV7-3 and TRBJ2-7): GAGVSQTPSNKVTEKGKYVELRCDPISGHTALYWYRQSLGQGPEFLIYFQGTGAADDSGLPNDRFFAVRPEGSVSTLKIQRTERGDSAVYLCASSLGTGPLSYEQYFGPGTRLTVT.